These 3 T cell receptor beta chains came from one sample sequenced in a study of shared clonotypes between healthy human individuals. Generated by immunoSEQ multiplex PCR, the TCRdb table keeps only in-frame clones and is missing some. This sample has about 190,000 clones; approximately 62% occur once, and the top ten carry around 9.3%. Sample: memory CD4+ T cells sorted from blood. Subset described: CD45RA-negative fraction. The receptors were sampled from a young man in good health.

V and J are TRBV18 and TRBJ1-1; TRBD1 aligns across 9 bases. Looked up from germline, CDR1 is KGHSH and CDR2 is LQKENI. V was clipped by 2 bases and J by 4 bases; unmatched bases: 11. The CDR3 is 17 amino acids. CDR3: CASSPTSQGARVTEAFF. The CDR3 DNA follows: TGTGCCAGCTCACCAACGTCACAGGGGGCGCGGGTCACTGAAGCTTTCTTT.

The genes are TRBV6-5 and TRBJ2-7; no firm D call. The CDR3 runs to 11 residues. V was clipped by 6 bases and J by 5 bases, with 8 bases between them. Germline loops: CDR1 MNHEY, CDR2 SVGAGI. CDR3 sequence: CASSPRHEQYF. CDR3 sequence (DNA): TGTGCCAGCAGCCCCCGACACGAGCAGTACTTC.

This clone showed up many times. The chain joins TRBV27 to TRBJ2-5; the match to TRBD1 covers 7 bases. The CDR3 is 13 amino acids. With 6 bases clipped from V and 7 bases from J, the junction kept 8 bases outside the gene matches. Looked up from germline, CDR1 is MNHEY and CDR2 is SMNVEV (reference sequence). This chain's CDR3 is CASRQTGAGTQYF. The CDR3 region has the DNA TGTGCCAGCAGACAAACAGGGGCCGGGACCCAGTACTTC.